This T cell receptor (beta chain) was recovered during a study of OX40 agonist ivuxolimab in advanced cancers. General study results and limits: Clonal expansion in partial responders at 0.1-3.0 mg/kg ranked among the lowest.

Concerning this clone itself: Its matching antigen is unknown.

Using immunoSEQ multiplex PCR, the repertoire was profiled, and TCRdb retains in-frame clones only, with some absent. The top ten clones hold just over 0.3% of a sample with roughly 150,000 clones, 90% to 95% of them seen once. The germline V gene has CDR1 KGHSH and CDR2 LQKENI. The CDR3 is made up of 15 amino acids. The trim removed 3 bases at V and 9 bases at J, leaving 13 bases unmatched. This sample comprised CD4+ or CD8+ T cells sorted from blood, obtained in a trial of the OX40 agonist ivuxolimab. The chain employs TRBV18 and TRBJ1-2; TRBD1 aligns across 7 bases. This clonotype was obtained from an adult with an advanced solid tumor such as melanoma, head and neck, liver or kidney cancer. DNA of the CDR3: TGTGCCAGCTCACCCGCAACAGGGGACGTCGCTCGCTACACCTTC. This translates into CASSPATGDVARYTF.